The 30 T cell receptor beta chains listed next were all sequenced from one sample in a study of identical twins. TCRdb fed the 5' RACE reads into MiXCR, producing one record per CDR3 protein. The sample has approximately 590,000 distinct CDR3 sequences; 7.5% to 10% are singletons. The same data also went into a second study, on yellow fever vaccine responses in identical twins.

Sequencing used PBMCs. The source of these receptors is a woman between 18 and 29 years old in good health.

This clonotype came up a few times. This chain joins TRBV20-1 and TRBJ1-1; D call uncertain. Per germline, CDR1 DFQATT and CDR2 SNEGSKA (reference sequence). Trimming stripped 7 bases from V and 1 base from J, with 7 bases between. CDR3 length: 11 amino acids. The CDR3 DNA is TGCAGTGTAAAAGGGAACACTGAAGCTTTCTTT. Translating gives CSVKGNTEAFF.

This clonotype was observed many times. This chain connects TRBV7-2 to TRBJ2-1; D unclear. V lost 5 bases to trimming and J lost 9 bases, with 8 bases between them. The CDR3 is 11 amino acids. Germline lookup yields CDR1 SGHTA and CDR2 FQGNSA. The CDR3 region has the DNA TGTGCCAGCAGCCCCTCGGCTGAGCAGTTCTTC. Its translation: CASSPSAEQFF.

This clonotype was seen at least ten times. This chain links TRBV5-1 with TRBJ2-7, with TRBD1 matching over 8 bases. Germline V gene sequence: CDR1 SGHRS, CDR2 YFSETQ. This CDR3 has 12 residues. V lost 5 bases and J lost 5; bases outside the gene matches: 3. The CDR3 spells CASRTGANEQYF. The CDR3 nucleotides read TGCGCCAGCAGGACAGGGGCTAACGAGCAGTACTTC. Combining the CDR3 with reference TRBV5-1 and TRBJ2-7 gives the whole variable domain KAGVTQTPRYLIKTRGQQVTLSCSPISGHRSVSWYQQTPGQGLQFLFEYFSETQRNKGNFPGRFSGRQFSNSRSEMNVSTLELGDSALYLCASRTGANEQYFGPGTRLTVT.

This clonotype was observed many times. The chain uses TRBV7-6 and TRBJ2-1; TRBD2 matches at 10 bases. The CDR3 consists of 13 residues. V was pared by 2 bases and J by 10 bases, with 2 bases of the junction left unmatched. Germline-derived CDR1 and CDR2 are SGHVS and FNYEAQ. For the CDR3, the DNA is TGTGCCAGCAGCTTATTACTAGCGGGAGAGCAGTTCTTC. This codes for CASSLLLAGEQFF.

Ten or more counts support this clonotype. The rearrangement joins TRBV12-3 or TRBV12-4 to TRBJ1-1; weak D call: TRBD1 (5 bases). CDR3 length equals 14 residues. Trimming pared 5 bases from V and 5 bases from J, leaving 15 bases between. This CDR3 reads CASSRALGGTEAFF. The CDR3 region has the DNA TGTGCCAGCAGTAGGGCCCTCGGGGGAACTGAAGCTTTCTTT.

This clonotype was seen a handful of times. This chain's CDR3 is CASSGRLAGTVNTQYF. The CDR3 nucleotides read TGTGCCAGCAGTGGGAGACTAGCGGGTACAGTCAATACGCAGTATTTT. The chain employs TRBV6-1 and TRBJ2-3; 10 nucleotides align to TRBD2. Looked up from germline, CDR1 is MNHNS and CDR2 is SASEGT. Trimming cost V 4 bases and J 7 bases; bases outside gene matches: 11. The CDR3 is 16 residues long.

In its sample, this clonotype was seen many times. The chain uses TRBV28 and TRBJ2-3, with 7 bases lining up with TRBD1. The ends lost 7 bases at V and 2 bases at J; junction bases unmatched: 9. The CDR3 has 15 residues. Germline V gene sequence: CDR1 MDHEN, CDR2 SYDVKM. The CDR3, as DNA: TGTGCCAGCAAGGGACAGTTAACAAACACAGATACGCAGTATTTT. Translation: CASKGQLTNTDTQYF. The variable domain in full, completed from reference TRBV28 and TRBJ2-3, reads DVKVTQSSRYLVKRTGEKVFLECVQDMDHENMFWYRQDPGLGLRLIYFSYDVKMKEKGDIPEGYSVSREKKERFSLILESASTNQTSMYLCASKGQLTNTDTQYFGPGTRLTVL.

The V and J genes are TRBV7-9 and TRBJ2-2; D call uncertain. CDR1 is SEHNR and CDR2 is FQNEAQ in the germline V gene (reference sequence). V shed 5 bases and J shed 10 bases, with 20 bases lying between them. The CDR3 contains 15 residues. The CDR3 DNA sequence: TGTGCCAGCAGCCCTGGTGTTCGAAGTTTCGCGGAGCTGTTTTTT. Residues: CASSPGVRSFAELFF.

This clonotype showed up many times. V and J are TRBV7-2 and TRBJ1-6; unclear D gene. The CDR3 covers 15 residues. Germline CDR1 and CDR2: SGHTA and FQGNSA. Trimming took off 5 bases at V and 0 bases at J, with 8 bases between the two ends. The CDR3 nucleotides read TGTGCCAGCAGCCGCCCAAGCTCCTATAATTCACCCCTCCACTTT. As protein: CASSRPSSYNSPLHF.

This clonotype was counted a few times. The chain joins TRBV6-2 or TRBV6-3 to TRBJ2-1; the match to TRBD2 covers 8 bases. After removal of 8 bases from V and 7 bases from J, the junction contained 10 bases not matched to a gene. The CDR3 extends over 14 amino acids. Germline assignment: CDR1 MNHEY and CDR2 SVGEGT. CDR3 sequence reads: CASGVAGMGNEQFF. DNA of the CDR3: TGTGCCAGCGGGGTAGCGGGGATGGGGAATGAGCAGTTCTTC.

Many counts were recorded for this clonotype. This rearrangement joins TRBV12-3 or TRBV12-4 to TRBJ2-1; D is unresolved. Deletions cut 2 bases from V and 7 bases from J, with 6 bases between. The CDR3 runs 12 residues. This CDR3 reads CASSLRANEQFF. In nucleotides, the CDR3 is TGTGCCAGCAGTTTACGAGCGAATGAGCAGTTCTTC.

The rearrangement links TRBV7-2 to TRBJ2-5; TRBD2 agrees at 11 bases. V was clipped by 2 bases and J by 4 bases; unmatched bases: 6. This CDR3 region has 16 residues. The germline V gene encodes CDR1 SGHTA and CDR2 FQGNSA. The CDR3 is CASSLSLAGGRETQYF. Here the CDR3 DNA reads TGTGCCAGCAGCTTAAGCCTAGCGGGGGGTAGAGAGACCCAGTACTTC.

J is TRBJ2-4 and V is TRBV20-1; 8 bases map to TRBD1. Germline CDR1 reads DFQATT; CDR2 reads SNEGSKA (reference sequence). V was clipped by 2 bases and J by 2 bases; unmatched bases: 8. The CDR3 runs 16 residues. As DNA, the CDR3 is TGCAGTGCTAGAACCGGACAGGGAGAGTCCAAAAACATTCAGTACTTC. Residues: CSARTGQGESKNIQYF.

The chain links TRBV20-1 to TRBJ2-1; a possible D gene is TRBD2 (6 bases). There are 13 residues in the CDR3. V was cut by 3 bases and J by 6 bases, with 12 bases left in between. The V gene's germline CDR1 is DFQATT and CDR2 SNEGSKA (reference sequence). CDR3 DNA: TGCAGTGCTAGGGACACTAGCCGCAATGAGCAGTTCTTC. Its translation: CSARDTSRNEQFF.

This clonotype was seen at least ten times. The chain couples TRBV4-1 to TRBJ1-6; no definite D call. This CDR3 spans 16 amino acids. The germline V gene encodes CDR1 MGHRA and CDR2 YSYEKL. With 0 bases removed from V and 9 bases from J, the gap between germline ends came to 15 bases. The CDR3 DNA reads TGCGCCAGCAGCCAAGATACAGCCTCATCCCGTTCACCCCTCCACTTT. This sequence encodes CASSQDTASSRSPLHF.

This clonotype was observed at least ten times. The chain uses TRBV27 and TRBJ2-5, with 9 bases matching TRBD2. The germline CDR1 and CDR2 sequences are MNHEY and SMNVEV (reference sequence). CDR3 length: 15 residues. The junction had 8 bases not matched to a gene; V was cut back by 5 bases and J by 4 bases. For the CDR3, the DNA is TGTGCCAGCAGTCAAAAACGCGGGGGGGGAGAGACCCAGTACTTC. Its translation is CASSQKRGGGETQYF.

This clonotype was seen at least ten times. J is TRBJ2-1 and V is TRBV4-3; no clear D gene. This CDR3 is 14 amino acids long. V lost 0 bases and J lost 9, with 12 bases in between. CDR1 LGHNA and CDR2 YSLEER come from the germline V gene. CDR3 nucleotides: TGCGCCAGCAGCCAAGATCCCAGAAACGGTGAGCAGTTCTTC. Its protein product is CASSQDPRNGEQFF.

This sequence joins TRBV29-1 and TRBJ2-7; D is perhaps TRBD2 (6 bases). V lost 0 bases and J lost 5, with 8 bases in between. The CDR3 runs 12 residues. CDR1 and CDR2 from the germline V gene are SQVTM and ANQGSEA. CDR3: CSVEEQRDEQYF. The CDR3 DNA follows: TGCAGCGTTGAAGAGCAGCGGGACGAGCAGTACTTC.

This clonotype has at least ten counts. The chain carries TRBV5-1 and TRBJ1-1, with D tentatively TRBD1 (6 bases). The CDR3 totals 18 residues. Trimming took 4 bases from V and 4 from J, leaving 26 bases between them. CDR1 is SGHRS and CDR2 is YFSETQ in the germline V gene. Written as DNA, the CDR3 is TGCGCCAGCAGCCGACGAATTCCCGGAGAATCCAGGGGCACTGAAGCTTTCTTT. Translating gives CASSRRIPGESRGTEAFF.

In this sample, this clonotype turned up many times. This chain uses TRBV29-1 with TRBJ2-1; 12 nucleotides line up with TRBD2. Germline CDR1 is SQVTM and CDR2 is ANQGSEA. V lost 7 bases to trimming and J lost 6 bases; unmatched junction nucleotides: 4. CDR3 size: 13 residues. The DNA of the CDR3 is TGCAGCGGTCTAGCGGGAGGGGGCAATGAGCAGTTCTTC. Translating gives CSGLAGGGNEQFF.

This clonotype came up a few times. This chain connects TRBV5-4 to TRBJ1-1, with D possibly TRBD1 on 6 matching bases. The CDR3 extends over 17 amino acids. V gave up 4 bases and J gave up 1 base, with 20 bases separating them. CDR1 and CDR2 from the germline V gene are SGHNT and YYREEE (reference sequence). The CDR3 sequence: CASSHIEQGPGNTEAFF. The CDR3 nucleotides are TGTGCCAGCAGCCATATAGAACAGGGCCCTGGGAACACTGAAGCTTTCTTT. Looking up the rest from reference TRBV5-4 and TRBJ1-1 gives the full variable domain: ETGVTQSPTHLIKTRGQQVTLRCSSQSGHNTVSWYQQALGQGPQFIFQYYREEENGRGNFPPRFSGLQFPNYSSELNVNALELDDSALYLCASSHIEQGPGNTEAFFGQGTRLTVV.

The sample holds a few counts of this clonotype. The V gene is TRBV5-1, the J gene TRBJ2-3; tentatively, D is TRBD1 (6 bases). Trimming took 0 bases from V and 1 from J, leaving 9 bases between them. This CDR3 is 15 amino acids long. Per the germline V gene, CDR1 is SGHRS and CDR2 is YFSETQ. CDR3 in amino acids: CASSLDPGGTDTQYF. In nucleotides, the CDR3 is TGCGCCAGCAGCTTGGATCCAGGGGGCACAGATACGCAGTATTTT.

V and J are TRBV28 and TRBJ2-3; tentatively, D is TRBD2 (5 bases). CDR1 and CDR2 (germline): MDHEN, SYDVKM. The CDR3 has 15 residues. V lost 6 bases and J lost 4, with 17 bases in between. CDR3 nucleotides: TGTGCCAGCAGCTCCAAACTAGTTCTCGCAGATACGCAGTATTTT. Translation: CASSSKLVLADTQYF.

The V call is TRBV19, the J call TRBJ2-1; 12 nucleotides agree with TRBD2. The CDR3 consists of 14 residues. V lost 5 bases and J lost 10; bases outside the gene matches: 6. The germline V gene has CDR1 LNHDA and CDR2 SQIVND (reference sequence). CDR3 sequence (DNA): TGTGCCAGTAGTGCCCGGACTAGCGGGAACGAGCAGTTCTTC. This codes for CASSARTSGNEQFF.

The chain links TRBV7-2 to TRBJ2-5; tentatively, D is TRBD1 (5 bases). The CDR3 loop spans 14 amino acids. From germline, CDR1 is SGHTA and CDR2 FQGNSA. Trimming took 4 bases from V and 4 from J, leaving 13 bases between them. The CDR3 coding sequence is TGTGCCAGCAGCTCATGGGGCTACCTAGAGACCCAGTACTTC. Translating it yields CASSSWGYLETQYF. Using reference TRBV7-2 and TRBJ2-5 for the parts outside the CDR3, the full variable domain is GAGVSQSPSNKVTEKGKDVELRCDPISGHTALYWYRQSLGQGLEFLIYFQGNSAPDKSGLPSDRFSAERTGGSVSTLTIQRTQQEDSAVYLCASSSWGYLETQYFGPGTRLLVL.

This clonotype was counted ten times or more. The rearrangement links TRBV11-2 to TRBJ1-1; D possibly corresponds to TRBD1 (5 bases). This CDR3 comprises 15 residues. Germline CDR1 SGHAT, CDR2 FQNNGV. The V and J ends lost 1 base and 5 bases respectively, with 14 bases between them. CDR3 protein: CASSLGAKGNTEAFF. CDR3 coding DNA: TGTGCCAGCAGCTTAGGGGCGAAGGGGAATACTGAAGCTTTCTTT.

The chain joins TRBV10-3 to TRBJ2-4, with 13 bases fitting TRBD2. The CDR3 contains 19 residues. With 0 bases clipped from V and 0 bases from J, the junction kept 5 bases outside the gene matches. Germline CDR1 ENHRY, CDR2 SYGVKD. Here the CDR3 reads CAISESATSGRKAKNIQYF. The CDR3 DNA sequence: TGTGCCATCAGTGAGTCGGCGACTAGCGGGAGGAAAGCCAAAAACATTCAGTACTTC.

There are a few counts of this clonotype. V usage is TRBV12-3 or TRBV12-4 and J usage is TRBJ1-2, with D hard to call. V was cut by 6 bases and J by 0 bases, with 17 bases left in between. The CDR3 runs to 16 residues. This chain's CDR3 is CASSLPSILANYGYTF. The CDR3 nucleotides are TGTGCCAGCAGCCTCCCATCGATTCTAGCTAACTATGGCTACACCTTC.

This clonotype was found a few times. V and J are TRBV29-1 and TRBJ1-2; a weak D match, TRBD1 (5 bases). The germline V and J ends were trimmed by 2 bases and 6 bases, with 13 bases remaining between them. CDR1 is SQVTM and CDR2 is ANQGSEA in the germline V gene. The CDR3 totals 13 residues. In DNA, the CDR3 is TGCAGCGTTGAATTGGGGGAAATAAATGGCTACACCTTC. Amino acids: CSVELGEINGYTF.

This clonotype was observed many times. This chain joins TRBV12-3 or TRBV12-4 and TRBJ2-1; D possibly matches TRBD1 or TRBD2 (5 bases each). The CDR3 consists of 13 residues. The V end lost 5 bases, the J end lost 9 bases, and 14 bases lay between the germline ends. In DNA, the CDR3 is TGTGCCAGCAGTCCGGGGAAGGGGAGTGAGCAGTTCTTC. Translating gives CASSPGKGSEQFF.